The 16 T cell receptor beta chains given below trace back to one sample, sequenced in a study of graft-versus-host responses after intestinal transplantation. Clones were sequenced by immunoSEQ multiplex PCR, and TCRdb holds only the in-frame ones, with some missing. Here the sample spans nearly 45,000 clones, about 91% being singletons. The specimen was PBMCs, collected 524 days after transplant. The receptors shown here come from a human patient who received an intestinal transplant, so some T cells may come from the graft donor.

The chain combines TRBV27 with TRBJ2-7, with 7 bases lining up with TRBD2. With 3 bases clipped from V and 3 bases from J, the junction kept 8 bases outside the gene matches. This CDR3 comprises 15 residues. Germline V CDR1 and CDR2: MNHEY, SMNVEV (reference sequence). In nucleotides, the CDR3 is TGTGCCAGCAGTTTCGGCGGGAGAAACGACTACGAGCAGTACTTC. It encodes CASSFGGRNDYEQYF.

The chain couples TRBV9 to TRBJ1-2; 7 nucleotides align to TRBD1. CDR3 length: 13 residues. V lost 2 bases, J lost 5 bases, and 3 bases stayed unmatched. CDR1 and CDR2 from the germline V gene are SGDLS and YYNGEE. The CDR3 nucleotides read TGTGCCAGCAGCGTGACAGGGAATTATGGCTACACCTTC. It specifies CASSVTGNYGYTF.

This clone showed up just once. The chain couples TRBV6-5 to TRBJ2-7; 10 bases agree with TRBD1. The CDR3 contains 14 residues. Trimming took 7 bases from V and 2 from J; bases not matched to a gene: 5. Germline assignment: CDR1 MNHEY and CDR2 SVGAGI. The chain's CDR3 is CASTWGQGPYEQYF. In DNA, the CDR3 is TGTGCCAGCACCTGGGGACAGGGGCCCTACGAGCAGTACTTC.

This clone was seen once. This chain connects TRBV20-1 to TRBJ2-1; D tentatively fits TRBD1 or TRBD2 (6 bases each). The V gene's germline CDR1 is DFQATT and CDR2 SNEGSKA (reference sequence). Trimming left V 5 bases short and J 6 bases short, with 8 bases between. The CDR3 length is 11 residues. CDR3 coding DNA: TGCAGTGCTGAGGGGGGCAATGAGCAGTTCTTC. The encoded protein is CSAEGGNEQFF.

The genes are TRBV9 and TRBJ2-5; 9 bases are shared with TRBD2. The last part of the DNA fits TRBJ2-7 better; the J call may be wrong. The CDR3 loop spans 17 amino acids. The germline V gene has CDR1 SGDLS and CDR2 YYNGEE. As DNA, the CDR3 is TGTGCCAGCAGCCTTACCCCTCTAGCGGGAAGGAAATACGAGCAGTACTTC. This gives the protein CASSLTPLAGRKYEQYF.

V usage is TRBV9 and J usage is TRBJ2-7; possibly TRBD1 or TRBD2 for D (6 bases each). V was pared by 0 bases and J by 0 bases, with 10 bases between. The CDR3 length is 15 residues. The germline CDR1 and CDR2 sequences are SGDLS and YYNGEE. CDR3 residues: CASSVEGGGSYEQYF. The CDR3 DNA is TGTGCCAGCAGCGTAGAGGGGGGCGGCTCCTACGAGCAGTACTTC.

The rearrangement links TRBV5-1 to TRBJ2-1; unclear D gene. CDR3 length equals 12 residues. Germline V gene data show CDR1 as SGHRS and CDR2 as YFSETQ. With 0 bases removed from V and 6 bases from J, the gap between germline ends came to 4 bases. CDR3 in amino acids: CASSLGGNEQFF. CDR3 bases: TGCGCCAGCAGCTTGGGTGGCAATGAGCAGTTCTTC.

The CDR3 DNA sequence: TGTGCCAGTAGTACACTAGCGTTGCACCCAGATACGCAGTATTTT. It is translated as CASSTLALHPDTQYF. The rearrangement links TRBV19 to TRBJ2-3, with 7 positions matching TRBD2. Germline CDR1 reads LNHDA; CDR2 reads SQIVND (reference sequence). Trimming at V came to 4 bases and at J to 4 bases, leaving 8 bases not matched to a gene. The CDR3 has 15 amino acids.

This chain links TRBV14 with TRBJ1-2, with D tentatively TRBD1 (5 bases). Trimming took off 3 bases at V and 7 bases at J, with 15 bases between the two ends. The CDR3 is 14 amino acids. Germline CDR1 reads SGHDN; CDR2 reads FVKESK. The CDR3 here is CASSQGTMFSGYTF. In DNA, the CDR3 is TGTGCCAGCAGCCAGGGGACGATGTTCTCTGGCTACACCTTC.

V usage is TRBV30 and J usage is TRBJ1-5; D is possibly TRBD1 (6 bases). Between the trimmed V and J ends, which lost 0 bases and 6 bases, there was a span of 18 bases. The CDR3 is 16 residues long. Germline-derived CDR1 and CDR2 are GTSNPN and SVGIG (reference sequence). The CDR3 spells CAWSVSRLDRTQPQHF. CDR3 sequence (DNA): TGTGCCTGGAGTGTTTCGAGACTCGACAGGACTCAGCCCCAGCATTTT.

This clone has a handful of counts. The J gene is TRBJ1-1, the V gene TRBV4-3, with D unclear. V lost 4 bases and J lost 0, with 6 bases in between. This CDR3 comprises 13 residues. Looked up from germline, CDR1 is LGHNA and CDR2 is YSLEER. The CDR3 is CASSPTMNTEAFF. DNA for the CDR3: TGCGCCAGCAGCCCTACTATGAACACTGAAGCTTTCTTT.

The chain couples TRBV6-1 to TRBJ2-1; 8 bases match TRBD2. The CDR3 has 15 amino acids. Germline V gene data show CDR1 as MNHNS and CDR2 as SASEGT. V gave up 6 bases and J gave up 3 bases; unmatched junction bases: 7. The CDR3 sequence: CASRPAGRDYNEQFF. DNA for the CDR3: TGTGCCAGCAGGCCTGCCGGGAGGGACTACAATGAGCAGTTCTTC.

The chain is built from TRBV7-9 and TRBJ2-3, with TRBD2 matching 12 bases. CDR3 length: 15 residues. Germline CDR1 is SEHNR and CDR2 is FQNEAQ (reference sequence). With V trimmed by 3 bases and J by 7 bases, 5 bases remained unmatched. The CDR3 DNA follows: TGTGCCAGCAGCTTGACTAGCGGGAGTAAATATACGCAGTATTTT. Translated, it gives CASSLTSGSKYTQYF. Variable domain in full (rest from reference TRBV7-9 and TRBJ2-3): DTGVSQNPRHKITKRGQNVTFRCDPISEHNRLYWYRQTLGQGPEFLTYFQNEAQLEKSRLLSDRFSAERPKGSFSTLEIQRTEQGDSAMYLCASSLTSGSKYTQYFGPGTRLTVL.

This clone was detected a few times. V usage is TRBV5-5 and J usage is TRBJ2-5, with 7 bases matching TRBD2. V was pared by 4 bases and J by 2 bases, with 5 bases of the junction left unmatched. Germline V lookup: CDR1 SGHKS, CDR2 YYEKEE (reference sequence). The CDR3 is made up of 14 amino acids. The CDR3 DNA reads TGTGCCAGCAGCCTTCTAGCGGCGCAAGAGACCCAGTACTTC. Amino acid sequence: CASSLLAAQETQYF. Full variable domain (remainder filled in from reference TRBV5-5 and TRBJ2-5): DAGVTQSPTHLIKTRGQQVTLRCSPISGHKSVSWYQQVLGQGPQFIFQYYEKEERGRGNFPDRFSARQFPNYSSELNVNALLLGDSALYLCASSLLAAQETQYFGPGTRLLVL.

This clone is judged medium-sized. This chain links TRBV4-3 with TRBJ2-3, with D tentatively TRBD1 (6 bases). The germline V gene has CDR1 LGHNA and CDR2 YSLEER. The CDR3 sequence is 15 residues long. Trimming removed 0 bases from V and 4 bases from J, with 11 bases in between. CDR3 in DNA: TGCGCCAGCAGCCAAGACAGGGGCGGTGCAGATACGCAGTATTTT. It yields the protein CASSQDRGGADTQYF.

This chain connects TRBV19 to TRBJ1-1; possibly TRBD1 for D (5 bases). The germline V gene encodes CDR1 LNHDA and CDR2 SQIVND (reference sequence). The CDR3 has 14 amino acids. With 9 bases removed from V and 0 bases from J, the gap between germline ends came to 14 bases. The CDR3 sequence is CASGYRPMNTEAFF. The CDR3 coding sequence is TGTGCCAGCGGGTACAGGCCCATGAACACTGAAGCTTTCTTT.